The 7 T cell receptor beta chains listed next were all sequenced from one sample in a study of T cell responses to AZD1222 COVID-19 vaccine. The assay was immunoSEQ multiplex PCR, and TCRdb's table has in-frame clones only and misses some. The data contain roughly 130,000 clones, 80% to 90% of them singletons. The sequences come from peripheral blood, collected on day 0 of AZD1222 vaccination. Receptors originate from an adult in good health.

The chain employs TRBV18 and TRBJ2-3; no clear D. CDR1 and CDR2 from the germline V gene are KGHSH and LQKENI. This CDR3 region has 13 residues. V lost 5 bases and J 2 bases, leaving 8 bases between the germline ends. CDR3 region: CASSSGFTDTQYF. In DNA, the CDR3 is TGTGCCAGCTCATCAGGATTCACAGATACGCAGTATTTT.

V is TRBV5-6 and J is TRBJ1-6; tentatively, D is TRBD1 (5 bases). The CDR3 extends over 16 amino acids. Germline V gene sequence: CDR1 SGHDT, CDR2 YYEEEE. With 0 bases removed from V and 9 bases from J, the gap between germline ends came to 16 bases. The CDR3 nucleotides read TGTGCCAGCAGCTTGGAAGCCTGGGGGGATAGTTCACCCCTCCACTTT. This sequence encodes CASSLEAWGDSSPLHF.

This CDR3 is CASTLEGRWTYEQYF. In nucleotides, the CDR3 is TGTGCCAGCACCCTCGAGGGTCGGTGGACCTACGAGCAGTACTTC. This chain links TRBV25-1 with TRBJ2-7; D perhaps matches TRBD2 (5 bases). Germline-derived CDR1 and CDR2 are MGHDK and SYGVNS. V lost 7 bases and J lost 2, with 18 bases in between. The CDR3 length is 15 residues.

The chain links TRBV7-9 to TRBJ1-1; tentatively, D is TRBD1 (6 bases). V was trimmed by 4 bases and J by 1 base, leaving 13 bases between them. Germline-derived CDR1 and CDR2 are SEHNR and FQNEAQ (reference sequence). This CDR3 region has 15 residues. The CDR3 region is CASSSRPGQNTEAFF. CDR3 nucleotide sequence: TGTGCCAGCAGCTCTAGACCGGGACAGAACACTGAAGCTTTCTTT.

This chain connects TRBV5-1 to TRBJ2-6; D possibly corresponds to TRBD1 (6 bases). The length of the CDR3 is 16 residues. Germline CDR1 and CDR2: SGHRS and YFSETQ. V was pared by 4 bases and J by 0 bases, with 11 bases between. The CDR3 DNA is TGCGCCAGCAGCCCCGGGACAATCTCTGGGGCCAACGTCCTGACTTTC. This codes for CASSPGTISGANVLTF.

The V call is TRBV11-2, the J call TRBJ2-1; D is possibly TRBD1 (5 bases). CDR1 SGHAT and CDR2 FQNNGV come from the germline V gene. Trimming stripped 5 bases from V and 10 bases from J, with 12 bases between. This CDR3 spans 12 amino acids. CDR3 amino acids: CASSPQGWEQFF. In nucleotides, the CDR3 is TGTGCCAGCAGCCCCCAGGGCTGGGAGCAGTTCTTC.

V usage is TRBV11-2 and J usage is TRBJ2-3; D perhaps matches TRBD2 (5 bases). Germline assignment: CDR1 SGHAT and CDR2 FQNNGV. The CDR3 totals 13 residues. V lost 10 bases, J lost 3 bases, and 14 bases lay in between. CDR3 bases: TGTGCCACCTGGCTTGAGGGTACAGATACGCAGTATTTT. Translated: CATWLEGTDTQYF. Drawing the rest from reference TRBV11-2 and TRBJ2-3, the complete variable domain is EAGVAQSPRYKIIEKRQSVAFWCNPISGHATLYWYQQILGQGPKLLIQFQNNGVVDDSQLPKDRFSAERLKGVDSTLKIQPAKLEDSAVYLCATWLEGTDTQYFGPGTRLTVL.